This T cell receptor (beta chain) was obtained from a study of CXCR3 chemokines and chemotherapy response in bladder cancer. The CDR3 is 14 residues long, ends included. TCRdb analysed the PCR reads with MiXCR anew, one entry per CDR3 protein. The sample shows 8,000 to 10,000 distinct CDR3 sequences, under 30% of them seen only once. This clonotype was seen at least ten times. Because the CDR3's place on the DNA is in doubt, the DNA is left out and the CDR3 is given as listed by TCRdb. V is TRBV7-5 and J is TRBJ1-5. TRBV7-5 is a known pseudogene. The biological material was taken from a patient whose treatment included neoadjuvant chemotherapy. The receptor comes from a human donor with bladder cancer that did not respond to neoadjuvant chemotherapy. The CDR3 loop is CISVPGGNNQPQHF.